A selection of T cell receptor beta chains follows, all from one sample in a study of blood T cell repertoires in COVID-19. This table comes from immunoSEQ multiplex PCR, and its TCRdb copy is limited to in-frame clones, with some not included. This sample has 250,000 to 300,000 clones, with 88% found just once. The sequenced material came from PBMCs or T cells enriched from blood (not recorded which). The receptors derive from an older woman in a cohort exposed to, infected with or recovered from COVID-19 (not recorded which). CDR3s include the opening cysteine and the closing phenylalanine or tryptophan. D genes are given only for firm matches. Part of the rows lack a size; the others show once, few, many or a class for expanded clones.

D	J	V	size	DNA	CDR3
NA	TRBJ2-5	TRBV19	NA	TGTGCCAGTAGTAGGGCGGGATTAGGAGAGACCCAGTACTTC	CASSRAGLGETQYF
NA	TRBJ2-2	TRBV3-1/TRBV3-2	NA	TGTGCCAGCAGCTTGCGCGGGGAGCTGTTTTTT	CASSLRGELFF
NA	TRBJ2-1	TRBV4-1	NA	TGCGCCAGCAGCCAATTGGGGGGGCGGGGGGAGCAGTTCTTC	CASSQLGGRGEQFF
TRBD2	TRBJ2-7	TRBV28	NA	TGTGCCAGCAGTCCCGCCGGGACTAGGTCCCACGAGCAGTACTTC	CASSPAGTRSHEQYF
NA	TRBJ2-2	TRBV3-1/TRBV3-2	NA	TGTGCCAGCAGCCAAGGAGGCGGGGAGCTGTTTTTT	CASSQGGGELFF
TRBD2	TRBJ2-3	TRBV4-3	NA	TGCGCCAGCAGCCAAGAAGCTCTAGCGGGCATTACGCAGTATTTT	CASSQEALAGITQYF
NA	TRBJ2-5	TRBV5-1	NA	TGCGCCAGCAGCTTGGAGAGGCAAGAGACCCAGTACTTC	CASSLERQETQYF
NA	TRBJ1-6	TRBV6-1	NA	TGTGCCAGCAGTGAAGCGCAAGGGGCCTCCTATAATTCACCCCTCCACTTT	CASSEAQGASYNSPLHF
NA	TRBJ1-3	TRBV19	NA	TGTGCCAGTACCTATGTGACAGCTGGAAACACCATATATTTT	CASTYVTAGNTIYF
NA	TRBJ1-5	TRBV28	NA	TGTGCCAGCAGCTTTCTTCAGCCCCAGCATTTT	CASSFLQPQHF
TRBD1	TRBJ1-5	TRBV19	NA	TGTGCCAGTAGCTCCCGACAGGGGGATTTTAATCAGCCCCAGCATTTT	CASSSRQGDFNQPQHF
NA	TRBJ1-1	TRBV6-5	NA	TGTGCCAGCTCGGTACAGAGATACACTGAAGCTTTCTTT	CASSVQRYTEAFF
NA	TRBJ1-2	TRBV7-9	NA	TGTGCCAGCAGCTTAGGGCAGGGGATTAACTATGGCTACACCTTC	CASSLGQGINYGYTF
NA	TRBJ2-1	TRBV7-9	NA	TGTGCCAGCAGCTTAGCACAGGGATACAATGAGCAGTTCTTC	CASSLAQGYNEQFF
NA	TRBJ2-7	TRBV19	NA	TGTGCCAGTAGTATTAGCTGGGGACGAGGAGGGGCCGAGCAGTACTTC	CASSISWGRGGAEQYF
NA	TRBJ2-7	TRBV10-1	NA	TGCGCCAGCAGTGAGTCTGGGACACCGAGCTCCTACGAGCAGTACTTC	CASSESGTPSSYEQYF
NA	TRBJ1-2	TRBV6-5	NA	TGTGCCAGCAGTTCAGGTTTTGGCTACACCTTC	CASSSGFGYTF
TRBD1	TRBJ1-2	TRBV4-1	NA	TGCGCCAGCAGCCATGTAGGGGGCGGTGGCTACACCTTC	CASSHVGGGGYTF
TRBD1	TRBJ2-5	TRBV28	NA	TGTGCCAGCAGCCCGGGACAGGGGTTAGAGACCCAGTACTTC	CASSPGQGLETQYF
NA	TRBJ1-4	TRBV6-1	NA	TGTGCCAGCAGTGAAGGGAGGGGCACTAATGAAAAACTGTTTTTT	CASSEGRGTNEKLFF
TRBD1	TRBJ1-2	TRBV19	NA	TGTGCCAGTAGTATAACAGGGGCCAGGGGCTATGGCTACACCTTC	CASSITGARGYGYTF
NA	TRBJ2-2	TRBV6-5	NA	TGTGCCAGCAGTTACCCCGCGGCTAGCGCCGGGGAGCTGTTTTTT	CASSYPAASAGELFF
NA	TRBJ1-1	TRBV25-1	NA	TGTGCCAGCAGTAGATACGGCAGGCTTGGCACTGAAGCTTTCTTT	CASSRYGRLGTEAFF
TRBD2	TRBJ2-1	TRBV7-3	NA	TGTGCCAGCAGCTTACAAGCGGGAGAGGGTGAGCAGTTCTTC	CASSLQAGEGEQFF
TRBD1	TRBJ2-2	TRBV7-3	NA	TGTGCCAGCAGCCCCGGGACAGGGAGAACCGGGGAGCTGTTTTTT	CASSPGTGRTGELFF
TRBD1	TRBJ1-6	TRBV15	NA	TGTGCCACCAGCAGAGCCGGGACAGATAATTCACCCCTCCACTTT	CATSRAGTDNSPLHF
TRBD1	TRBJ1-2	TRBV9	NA	TGTGCCAGCAGCGTAGGGAACGTACGGACAGGGTATTATGGCTACACCTTC	CASSVGNVRTGYYGYTF
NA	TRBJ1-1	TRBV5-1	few	TGCGCCAGCAGCTGGGAGACAGGATCGGGCACTGAAGCTTTCTTT	CASSWETGSGTEAFF
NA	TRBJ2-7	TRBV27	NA	TGTGCCAGCAGTTTATCCATCTCATCCGCAGGGAAAGAGCAGTACTTC	CASSLSISSAGKEQYF
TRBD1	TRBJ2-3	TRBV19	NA	TGTGCCAGTAGTGTACAGGGGGGAAGCACAGATACGCAGTATTTT	CASSVQGGSTDTQYF
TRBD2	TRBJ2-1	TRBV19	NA	TGTGCCACCTCCTCTAGCGGCCTACAAGGTGAGCAGTTCTTC	CATSSSGLQGEQFF
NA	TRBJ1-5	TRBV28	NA	TGTGCCAGCAGTGAGAGGCCCCAGCCCCAGCATTTT	CASSERPQPQHF
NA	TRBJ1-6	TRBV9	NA	TGTGCCAGCAGCGTACGGCAGGAAAATTCACCCCTCCACTTT	CASSVRQENSPLHF
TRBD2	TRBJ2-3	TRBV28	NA	TGTGCCAGCAGTTTAAGGTCTAGCGGGAGATTAGATACGCAGTATTTT	CASSLRSSGRLDTQYF
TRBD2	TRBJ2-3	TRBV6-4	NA	TGTGCCAGAAAAGGGACTAGCGGGACCGGCCCCACAGATACGCAGTATTTT	CARKGTSGTGPTDTQYF
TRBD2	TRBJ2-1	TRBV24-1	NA	TGTGCCACCAGTGATCCCCTAGCGGGAGGGCTGCTTGAGCAGTTCTTC	CATSDPLAGGLLEQFF
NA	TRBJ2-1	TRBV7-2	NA	TGTGCCAGCAGCCAGACTAGTGGCTACAATGAGCAGTTCTTC	CASSQTSGYNEQFF
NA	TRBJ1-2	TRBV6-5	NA	TGTGCCAGCACCCCCGGCGGGGGGATGAGCTATGGCTACACCTTC	CASTPGGGMSYGYTF
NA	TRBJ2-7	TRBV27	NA	TGTGCCAGCAGTTCCGAATCTAGTTATGCCTACGAGCAGTACTTC	CASSSESSYAYEQYF
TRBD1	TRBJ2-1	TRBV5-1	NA	TGCGCCAGCAGCTTAGACAGGGGCCCCTACAATGAGCAGTTCTTC	CASSLDRGPYNEQFF
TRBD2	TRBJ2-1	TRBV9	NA	TGTGCCAGCAGCGTAGTAGGGACTAGCGGGGACAATGAGCAGTTCTTC	CASSVVGTSGDNEQFF
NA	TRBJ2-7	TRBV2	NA	TGTGCCAGCAGTGTTTACTCGGCGGGCGAGCAGTACTTC	CASSVYSAGEQYF
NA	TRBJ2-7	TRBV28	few	TGTGCCAGCAGTTTCAGCCTAGTTCGTCTGGAGCAGTACTTC	CASSFSLVRLEQYF
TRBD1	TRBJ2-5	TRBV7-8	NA	TGTGCCAGCAGCCGAGTCCACGGACAGGGAGAGACCCAGTACTTC	CASSRVHGQGETQYF
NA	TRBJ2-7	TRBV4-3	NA	TGCGCCAGCAGCCAAGGAACGAAAAGCGGTCACGAGCAGTACTTC	CASSQGTKSGHEQYF
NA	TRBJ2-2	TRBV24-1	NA	TGTGCCACCAGTGATTTGTCCGGGTTGAACACCGGGGAGCTGTTTTTT	CATSDLSGLNTGELFF
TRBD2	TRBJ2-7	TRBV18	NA	TGTGCCAGCTCCCTAACCGCGGGGGGGACGTTTCACGAGCAGTACTTC	CASSLTAGGTFHEQYF
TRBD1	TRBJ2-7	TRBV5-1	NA	TGCGCCAGCAGTCAAGGACAGGGGGCGGGGCAGTACTTC	CASSQGQGAGQYF
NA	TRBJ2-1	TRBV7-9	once	TGTGCCAGCAGCTTAGGTCAGGGGACGGGCTCCTACAATGAGCAGTTCTTC	CASSLGQGTGSYNEQFF
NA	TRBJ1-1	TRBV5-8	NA	TGTGCCAGCAGCTCCAGTCCCCGGGACATGAACACTGAAGCTTTCTTT	CASSSSPRDMNTEAFF
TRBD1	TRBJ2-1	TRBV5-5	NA	TGTGCCAGCAGCCTGGGACAGGGGGGGTACAATGAGCAGTTCTTC	CASSLGQGGYNEQFF
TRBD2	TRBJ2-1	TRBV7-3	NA	TGTGCCAGCGCCAGACTAGCGGGATACAATGAGCAGTTCTTC	CASARLAGYNEQFF
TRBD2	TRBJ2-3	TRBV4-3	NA	TGCGCCAGCAGCCAAGATGCCCCCTCGGGACTAGCGGGTAGCTCAGATACGCAGTATTTT	CASSQDAPSGLAGSSDTQYF
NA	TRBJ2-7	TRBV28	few	TGTGCCAGCAGCTCAGCACAGGTAGAGCAGTACTTC	CASSSAQVEQYF
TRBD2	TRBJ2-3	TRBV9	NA	TGTGCCAGCAGCTTAATGGCGGCGGGAGGCACAGATACGCAGTATTTT	CASSLMAAGGTDTQYF
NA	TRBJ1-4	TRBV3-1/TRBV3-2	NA	TGTGCCAGCAGCCAAGATTTCGCTAATGAAAAACTGTTTTTT	CASSQDFANEKLFF
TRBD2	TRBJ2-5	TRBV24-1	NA	TGTGCCAGTAGCGGGAGTCAGGAGACCCAGTACTTC	CASSGSQETQYF